These T cell receptor beta chains were read from a single sample in a study of blood T cell dynamics during melanoma immunotherapy. TCRdb's table, derived via immunoSEQ multiplex PCR, lists solely in-frame clones and lacks some. Here the sample spans 25,000 to 30,000 clones, roughly 83% being singletons. The sequencing used blood, collected from a patient treated with checkpoint blockade. Receptor source: a human donor with melanoma. The CDR3 runs from the conserved cysteine through the conserved F or W. The D gene is left open where the match is weak. Rows may omit the clone size; those that give it use once, few, many or a size class.

abundance: -; v_gene: TRBV5-6; j_gene: TRBJ2-3; d_gene: -; CDR3aa: CASSLRLATTPWGPDTQYF; CDR3nt: TGTGCCAGCAGCTTGAGGCTAGCGACTACACCGTGGGGGCCAGATACGCAGTATTTT
abundance: few; v_gene: TRBV13; j_gene: TRBJ2-2; d_gene: -; CDR3aa: CASSLMGGAGELFF; CDR3nt: TGTGCCAGCAGCCTTATGGGGGGTGCCGGGGAGCTGTTTTTT
abundance: -; v_gene: TRBV9; j_gene: TRBJ2-5; d_gene: TRBD2; CDR3aa: CASSVGERDYQETQYF; CDR3nt: TGTGCCAGCAGCGTAGGAGAGCGGGACTACCAAGAGACCCAGTACTTC
abundance: -; v_gene: TRBV29-1; j_gene: TRBJ1-2; d_gene: -; CDR3aa: CSVVEGGYTF; CDR3nt: TGCAGCGTTGTGGAAGGTGGCTACACCTTC
abundance: -; v_gene: TRBV5-1; j_gene: TRBJ2-1; d_gene: TRBD2; CDR3aa: CASSLAHTSANNEQFF; CDR3nt: TGCGCCAGCAGCTTGGCCCACACTAGCGCGAACAATGAGCAGTTCTTC
abundance: -; v_gene: TRBV30; j_gene: TRBJ1-5; d_gene: TRBD1; CDR3aa: CAWGQGANQPQHF; CDR3nt: TGTGCCTGGGGTCAGGGGGCTAATCAGCCCCAGCATTTT
abundance: -; v_gene: TRBV6-1; j_gene: TRBJ2-5; d_gene: -; CDR3aa: CASSEVWGTRETQYF; CDR3nt: TGTGCCAGCAGTGAAGTGTGGGGAACGCGGGAGACCCAGTACTTC
abundance: -; v_gene: TRBV5-4; j_gene: TRBJ1-2; d_gene: -; CDR3aa: CASSYSGAPNYGYTF; CDR3nt: TGTGCCAGCAGCTACTCAGGGGCTCCAAACTATGGCTACACCTTC
abundance: once; v_gene: TRBV19; j_gene: TRBJ1-2; d_gene: -; CDR3aa: CASSLKAWNYGYTF; CDR3nt: TGTGCCAGTAGTCTAAAAGCGTGGAACTATGGCTACACCTTC
abundance: once; v_gene: TRBV7-2; j_gene: TRBJ1-1; d_gene: -; CDR3aa: CASSLASPMNTEAFF; CDR3nt: TGTGCCAGCAGCTTAGCGAGCCCCATGAACACTGAAGCTTTCTTT
abundance: -; v_gene: TRBV25-1; j_gene: TRBJ1-6; d_gene: TRBD1; CDR3aa: CASSRQGASRNSPLHF; CDR3nt: TGTGCCAGCTCCAGACAGGGGGCGTCGCGGAATTCACCCCTCCACTTT
abundance: -; v_gene: TRBV18; j_gene: TRBJ2-7; d_gene: -; CDR3aa: CASSPTATYEQYF; CDR3nt: TGTGCCAGCTCACCAACCGCCACCTACGAGCAGTACTTC
abundance: once; v_gene: TRBV7-9; j_gene: TRBJ1-2; d_gene: -; CDR3aa: CASTRVWDNYGYTF; CDR3nt: TGTGCCAGCACCCGCGTCTGGGATAACTATGGCTACACCTTC
abundance: few; v_gene: TRBV28; j_gene: TRBJ1-2; d_gene: TRBD1; CDR3aa: CASSGDRSLYGYTF; CDR3nt: TGTGCCAGCAGCGGGGACAGGTCCCTCTATGGCTACACCTTC
abundance: few; v_gene: TRBV19; j_gene: TRBJ1-3; d_gene: -; CDR3aa: CASGYEVDFSGNTIYF; CDR3nt: TGTGCCAGCGGGTATGAAGTCGACTTCTCTGGAAACACCATATATTTT
abundance: -; v_gene: TRBV11-2; j_gene: TRBJ2-7; d_gene: TRBD1; CDR3aa: CASSPLFGTEQYF; CDR3nt: TGTGCCAGCAGCCCGCTGTTCGGGACAGAACAGTACTTC
abundance: -; v_gene: TRBV19; j_gene: TRBJ1-5; d_gene: -; CDR3aa: CASSLTQGGNQPQHF; CDR3nt: TGTGCCAGTAGCTTGACACAGGGAGGGAATCAGCCCCAGCATTTT
abundance: -; v_gene: TRBV9; j_gene: TRBJ1-2; d_gene: TRBD1; CDR3aa: CASSAQTGEANYGYTF; CDR3nt: TGTGCCAGCAGCGCCCAGACAGGGGAAGCTAACTATGGCTACACCTTC
abundance: -; v_gene: TRBV30; j_gene: TRBJ1-1; d_gene: -; CDR3aa: CAWSNPGSWDTEAFF; CDR3nt: TGTGCCTGGAGTAACCCGGGAAGTTGGGACACTGAAGCTTTCTTT
abundance: once; v_gene: TRBV15; j_gene: TRBJ2-4; d_gene: -; CDR3aa: CATSSGGVGKNIQYF; CDR3nt: TGTGCCACCAGCTCAGGGGGGGTTGGCAAAAACATTCAGTACTTC
abundance: medium-sized; v_gene: TRBV5-5; j_gene: TRBJ2-7; d_gene: TRBD1; CDR3aa: CASSLGQGYYEQYF; CDR3nt: TGTGCCAGCAGCTTGGGACAGGGGTACTACGAGCAGTACTTC
abundance: -; v_gene: TRBV2; j_gene: TRBJ2-3; d_gene: -; CDR3aa: CASSGWGDTQYF; CDR3nt: TGTGCCAGCAGTGGGTGGGGGGATACGCAGTATTTT
abundance: once; v_gene: TRBV7-2; j_gene: TRBJ1-6; d_gene: -; CDR3aa: CASSLDTYSPLHF; CDR3nt: TGTGCCAGCAGCCTGGACACATATTCACCCCTCCACTTT
abundance: few; v_gene: TRBV19; j_gene: TRBJ2-1; d_gene: TRBD2; CDR3aa: CASSVGTSYAEQFF; CDR3nt: TGTGCCAGTAGTGTCGGGACTAGTTATGCTGAGCAGTTCTTC
abundance: -; v_gene: TRBV9; j_gene: TRBJ2-1; d_gene: -; CDR3aa: CASSLTRGSYNEQFF; CDR3nt: TGTGCCAGCAGCCTTACCCGGGGGTCCTACAATGAGCAGTTCTTC
abundance: -; v_gene: TRBV28; j_gene: TRBJ2-3; d_gene: TRBD2; CDR3aa: CASRLLAGVSTDTQYF; CDR3nt: TGTGCCAGCAGATTGTTAGCGGGAGTGAGCACAGATACGCAGTATTTT